The 4 T cell receptor beta chains reported below all come from one sample, sequenced in a study of blood T cell repertoires in COVID-19. TCRdb keeps only in-frame clones here, not all; method: immunoSEQ multiplex PCR. The sample lists approximately 65,000 clones, 65% to 80% occurring once. Sequenced material: peripheral blood. The receptor source for this set is a human donor in a cohort sampled during active COVID-19.

The rearrangement joins TRBV7-2 to TRBJ2-2; the D is unclear. The germline gives CDR1 SGHTA, CDR2 FQGNSA. CDR3 length: 14 amino acids. Trimming left V 5 bases short and J 0 bases short, with 7 bases between. The CDR3 is CASSRESNTGELFF. The DNA for the CDR3 is TGTGCCAGCAGCCGCGAATCGAACACCGGGGAGCTGTTTTTT. Full variable domain (outside the CDR3, taken from reference TRBV7-2 and TRBJ2-2): GAGVSQSPSNKVTEKGKDVELRCDPISGHTALYWYRQSLGQGLEFLIYFQGNSAPDKSGLPSDRFSAERTGGSVSTLTIQRTQQEDSAVYLCASSRESNTGELFFGEGSRLTVL.

V is TRBV5-1 and J is TRBJ2-1; 10 positions match TRBD2. Losses at the gene ends were 0 bases for V and 6 bases for J; bases not matched to a gene: 6. The CDR3 totals 16 residues. CDR1 and CDR2 (germline): SGHRS, YFSETQ. CDR3 DNA: TGCGCCAGCAGCTTGGTCCCCACTAGCGGGATCAATGAGCAGTTCTTC. The encoded protein is CASSLVPTSGINEQFF.

This chain links TRBV21-1 with TRBJ2-2; the table's TRBD2 call for D was not verified on the DNA. TRBV21-1 is deemed a pseudogene. This CDR3 spans 16 amino acids. CDR3 DNA sequence: TGTGCCAGCAGCTCGGCCGGGACTAGTGATTGTGAGGAGCTGTTTTTT. Amino acid sequence: CASSSAGTSDCEELFF.

V is TRBV2 and J is TRBJ1-5; TRBD1 agrees at 10 bases. From germline, CDR1 is SNHLY and CDR2 FYNNEI. Trimming removed 6 bases from V and 0 bases from J; junction bases left unmatched: 2. The CDR3 covers 15 residues. CDR3 residues: CASRGTGDSNQPQHF. CDR3 DNA sequence: TGTGCCAGCAGGGGGACAGGGGATAGCAATCAGCCCCAGCATTTT.